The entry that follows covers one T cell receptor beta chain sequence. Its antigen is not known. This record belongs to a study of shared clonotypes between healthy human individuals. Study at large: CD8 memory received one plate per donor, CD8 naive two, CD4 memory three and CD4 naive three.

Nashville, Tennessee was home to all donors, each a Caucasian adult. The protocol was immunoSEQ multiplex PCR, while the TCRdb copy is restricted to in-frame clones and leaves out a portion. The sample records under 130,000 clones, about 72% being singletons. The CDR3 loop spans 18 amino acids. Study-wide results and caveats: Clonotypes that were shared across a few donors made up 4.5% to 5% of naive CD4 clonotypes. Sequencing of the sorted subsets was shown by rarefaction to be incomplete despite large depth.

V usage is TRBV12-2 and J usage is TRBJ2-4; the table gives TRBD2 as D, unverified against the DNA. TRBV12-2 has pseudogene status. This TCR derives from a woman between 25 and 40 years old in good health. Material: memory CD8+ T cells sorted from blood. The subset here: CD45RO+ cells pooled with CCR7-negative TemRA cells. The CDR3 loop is CASRGTSGRPTRKNIQYF. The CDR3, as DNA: TGTGCAAGTCGAGGGACTAGCGGGAGGCCAACACGAAAAAACATTCAGTACTTC.